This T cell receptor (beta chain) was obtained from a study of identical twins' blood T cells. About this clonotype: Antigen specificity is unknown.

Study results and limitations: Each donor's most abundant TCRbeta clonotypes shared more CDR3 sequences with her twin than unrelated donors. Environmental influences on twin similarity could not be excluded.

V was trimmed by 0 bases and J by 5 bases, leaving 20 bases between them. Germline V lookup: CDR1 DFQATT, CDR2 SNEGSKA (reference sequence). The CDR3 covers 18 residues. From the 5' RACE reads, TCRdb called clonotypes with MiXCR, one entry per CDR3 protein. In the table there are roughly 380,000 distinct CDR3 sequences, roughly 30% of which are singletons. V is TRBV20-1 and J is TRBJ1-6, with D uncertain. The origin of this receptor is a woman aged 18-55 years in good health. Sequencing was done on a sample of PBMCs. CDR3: CSARDTRTGYRDNSPLHF. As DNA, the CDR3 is TGCAGTGCTAGAGATACCCGGACGGGGTATCGAGATAATTCACCCCTCCACTTT.